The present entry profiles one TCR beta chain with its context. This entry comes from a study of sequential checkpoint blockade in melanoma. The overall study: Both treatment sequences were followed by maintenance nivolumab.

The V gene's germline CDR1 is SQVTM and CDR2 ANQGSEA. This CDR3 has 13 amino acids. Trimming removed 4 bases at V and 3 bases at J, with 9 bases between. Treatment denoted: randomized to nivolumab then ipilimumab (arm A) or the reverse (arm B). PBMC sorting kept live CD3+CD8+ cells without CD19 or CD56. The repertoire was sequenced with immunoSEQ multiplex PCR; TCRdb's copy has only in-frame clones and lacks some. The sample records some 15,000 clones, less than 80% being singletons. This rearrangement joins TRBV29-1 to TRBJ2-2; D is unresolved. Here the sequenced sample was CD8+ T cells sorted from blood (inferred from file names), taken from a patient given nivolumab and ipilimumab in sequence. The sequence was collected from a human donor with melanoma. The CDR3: CSVVAGDTGELFF. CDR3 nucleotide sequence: TGCAGCGTTGTCGCAGGCGACACCGGGGAGCTGTTTTTT.